This passage covers 14 T cell receptor beta chains from one sample sequenced in a study of OX40 agonist ivuxolimab in advanced cancers. Profiled with immunoSEQ multiplex PCR; TCRdb holds only in-frame clones, not every one. The sample lists approximately 10,000 clones, about 76% occurring once. Sequencing was performed on CD4+ or CD8+ T cells sorted from blood, taken in a trial of the OX40 agonist ivuxolimab. The receptor source for this set is an adult with an advanced solid tumor such as melanoma, head and neck, liver or kidney cancer.

This chain uses TRBV27 with TRBJ2-1, with D perhaps TRBD2 (6 bases). V lost 6 bases, J lost 7 bases, and 10 bases lay in between. The CDR3 is made up of 12 amino acids. The germline V gene encodes CDR1 MNHEY and CDR2 SMNVEV (reference sequence). The CDR3 DNA reads as TGTGCCAGCAGGGCAGGAGGGAATGAGCAGTTCTTC. Its translation is CASRAGGNEQFF.

This clone has a handful of counts. The chain is built from TRBV11-2 and TRBJ2-7; D may be TRBD1 (7 bases). The length of the CDR3 is 15 residues. V was shortened by 0 bases and J by 5 bases, with 14 bases between the two germline ends. From germline, CDR1 is SGHAT and CDR2 FQNNGV. CDR3 DNA: TGTGCCAGCAGCTTAGATATCGGAGGGGGCCACGAGCAGTACGTC. Its protein product is CASSLDIGGGHEQYV.

The rearrangement uses TRBV29-1 and TRBJ2-1, with a weak D call TRBD2 (7 bases). The germline gives CDR1 SQVTM, CDR2 ANQGSEA. V gave up 5 bases and J gave up 0 bases, with 14 bases separating them. The CDR3 is made up of 15 amino acids. The CDR3 DNA follows: TGCAGCGTTAAGGAGGGAGGGGGCTCCTACAATGAGCAGTTCTTC. It translates to CSVKEGGGSYNEQFF.

J is TRBJ1-2 and V is TRBV2; the match to TRBD1 covers 7 bases. Trimming removed 0 bases from V and 8 bases from J; junction bases left unmatched: 6. The germline V gene encodes CDR1 SNHLY and CDR2 FYNNEI. The CDR3 has 14 amino acids. The chain's CDR3 is CASSEAGQVRGYTF. In nucleotides, the CDR3 is TGTGCCAGCAGTGAAGCTGGACAGGTACGCGGCTACACCTTC.

The CDR3 DNA reads TGTGCCAGCAGTTACCAAAGCGGGAACAATGAGCAGTTCTTC. Encoded protein: CASSYQSGNNEQFF. V usage is TRBV6-6 and J usage is TRBJ2-1, with 7 positions matching TRBD2. CDR1 and CDR2 (germline): MNHNY, SVGAGI (reference sequence). The CDR3 is 14 residues long. Losses at the gene ends were 2 bases for V and 5 bases for J; bases not matched to a gene: 3.

The V call is TRBV28, the J call TRBJ1-1, with D hard to call. This CDR3 contains 16 residues. Germline V gene sequence: CDR1 MDHEN, CDR2 SYDVKM. Trimming took off 8 bases at V and 0 bases at J, with 19 bases between the two ends. The CDR3: CASLREREIMNTEAFF. CDR3 DNA: TGTGCCAGCTTAAGGGAGCGGGAAATAATGAACACTGAAGCTTTCTTT.

This clone was detected only a few times. CDR3: CASSPAWGYEQYF. The DNA for the CDR3 is TGTGCCAGCTCCCCCGCCTGGGGGTACGAGCAGTACTTC. The chain combines TRBV6-6 with TRBJ2-7; D is tentatively TRBD1 or TRBD2 (5 bases each). Germline lookup yields CDR1 MNHNY and CDR2 SVGAGI (reference sequence). Trimming took 8 bases from V and 4 from J, leaving 15 bases between them. CDR3 size: 13 residues.

The chain has TRBV28 and TRBJ2-1; TRBD2 is a possible D gene (5 bases). Germline values: CDR1 MDHEN, CDR2 SYDVKM. Trimming left V 7 bases short and J 0 bases short, with 28 bases between. This CDR3 has 20 residues. The CDR3 is CASNSYISSGISSSYNEQFF. The CDR3 nucleotides are TGTGCCAGCAACTCCTACATCTCCAGCGGAATCTCCAGCTCCTACAATGAGCAGTTCTTC.

The chain combines TRBV2 with TRBJ2-5; D unresolved. V lost 3 bases, J lost 1 base, and 3 bases lay in between. This CDR3 spans 12 amino acids. Germline V CDR1 and CDR2: SNHLY, FYNNEI. CDR3 amino acids: CASSESQETQYF. Written as DNA, the CDR3 is TGTGCCAGCAGTGAGTCCCAAGAGACCCAGTACTTC.

The chain links TRBV7-9 to TRBJ1-5; 8 bases match TRBD1. Germline CDR1 SEHNR, CDR2 FQNEAQ (reference sequence). Trimming took 4 bases from V and 0 from J; bases not matched to a gene: 5. The CDR3 totals 16 residues. CDR3 bases: TGTGCCAGCAGCTCAGGACAGGGTAATAGCAATCAGCCCCAGCATTTT. Translation: CASSSGQGNSNQPQHF.

The chain recombines TRBV14 with TRBJ1-3, with 7 bases matching TRBD1. The length of the CDR3 is 17 residues. The germline V gene has CDR1 SGHDN and CDR2 FVKESK. The junction had 8 bases not matched to a gene; V was cut back by 3 bases and J by 0 bases. The DNA for the CDR3 is TGTGCCAGCAGCCATCTCGGACAGGACCACTCTGGAAACACCATATATTTT. It encodes CASSHLGQDHSGNTIYF.

The chain has TRBV27 and TRBJ2-2; D uncertain. Looked up from germline, CDR1 is MNHEY and CDR2 is SMNVEV (reference sequence). Between the trimmed V and J ends, which lost 4 bases and 1 base, there was a span of 10 bases. The CDR3 covers 15 residues. The CDR3 protein is CASSSYRLNTGELFF. CDR3 bases: TGTGCCAGCAGTTCATACAGATTGAACACCGGGGAGCTGTTTTTT.

This chain joins TRBV27 and TRBJ1-2; possibly TRBD1 for D (5 bases). Germline loops: CDR1 MNHEY, CDR2 SMNVEV (reference sequence). V shed 4 bases and J shed 6 bases, with 15 bases lying between them. The CDR3 contains 14 residues. The CDR3 nucleotides are TGTGCCAGCAGTTCCCCGACAGAACCCAATGGCTACACCTTC. Residues: CASSSPTEPNGYTF.

The chain carries TRBV11-2 and TRBJ2-7, with D possibly TRBD2 on 6 matching bases. The CDR3 extends over 15 amino acids. Trimming took 2 bases from V and 6 from J, leaving 17 bases between them. Germline loops: CDR1 SGHAT, CDR2 FQNNGV. CDR3: CASSLFSGEESEQYV. CDR3 DNA: TGTGCCAGCAGCTTATTTTCGGGGGAGGAATCCGAGCAGTACGTC.